This record concerns one T cell receptor beta chain sequence. Its target antigen remains unknown. Base qualities are missing; no much larger clone stands one base away. The library came from the immunoSEQ multiplex PCR assay. TCRdb took over this immuneACCESS table, retaining in-frame rearrangements with V and J assigned. Such tables are incomplete; in checked studies, under half of the missing clones stem from an unresolved V gene, and the remainder is unexplained. This sample comprises 99,000 or so clones, 83% of them detected only once. The ten largest make up roughly 13% of the sample. The data originate from a study of control samples from healthy donors and cancer patients (dated by TCRdb to between 2020 and 2021). Trimming accounts for 4 bases at V and 6 bases at J, while the number of junction bases matched to no gene is 6. The germline V gene encodes CDR1 SNHLY and CDR2 FYNNEI. Counted from cysteine to phenylalanine, this CDR3 has 16 amino acids. Of the read, only the CDR3 DNA is kept; its 48 bases are in frame from base 1.

This receptor was taken from a woman between 45 and 60 years old in good health. The sequenced material came from blood. Recombination connected TRBV2 to TRBJ2-3, and 14 junction bases match TRBD2. At the DNA level, the sequence is TGTGCCAGCAGTGGATCGGGACTAGCGGGGGCTGATACGCAGTATTTT. This is translated as CASSGSGLAGADTQYF.